This is a list of T cell receptor beta chains from one sample in a study of naive and memory T cell subsets. TCRdb reanalysed the 5' RACE reads using MiXCR and keeps one entry per CDR3 protein. The repertoire consists of 48,000 or so distinct CDR3 sequences, with approximately 4.8% occurring once and the leading ten covering around 0.88%. Receptors were obtained from a female donor in good health. CDR3s include the opening cysteine and the closing phenylalanine or tryptophan. The D gene is left open where the match is weak. Part of the rows lack a size; the others show once, few, many or a class for expanded clones.

d_call: NA
clone_size: many
v_call: TRBV3-1
j_call: TRBJ1-2
cdr3_aa: CASSRHPEEVGYTF
cdr3_nt: TGTGCCAGCAGCCGACATCCTGAGGAGGTCGGCTACACCTTC

d_call: TRBD2
clone_size: NA
v_call: TRBV6-2/TRBV6-3
j_call: TRBJ2-3
cdr3_aa: CASSSSGESTDTQYF
cdr3_nt: TGTGCCAGCAGTTCTAGCGGGGAAAGCACAGATACGCAGTATTTT

d_call: NA
clone_size: many
v_call: TRBV29-1
j_call: TRBJ2-5
cdr3_aa: CSVESFGQPQETQYF
cdr3_nt: TGCAGCGTTGAAAGTTTCGGGCAACCCCAAGAGACCCAGTACTTC

d_call: NA
clone_size: many
v_call: TRBV29-1
j_call: TRBJ2-3
cdr3_aa: CSVNGGGSPSTDTQYF
cdr3_nt: TGCAGCGTTAACGGGGGCGGCAGTCCTAGCACAGATACGCAGTATTTT

d_call: NA
clone_size: many
v_call: TRBV28
j_call: TRBJ2-7
cdr3_aa: CASSLGDYEQYF
cdr3_nt: TGTGCCAGCAGTTTAGGGGACTACGAGCAGTACTTC

d_call: TRBD2
clone_size: medium-sized
v_call: TRBV29-1
j_call: TRBJ2-3
cdr3_aa: CSVTGSGSSDTQYF
cdr3_nt: TGCAGCGTGACGGGTAGCGGGAGCTCAGATACGCAGTATTTT

d_call: NA
clone_size: many
v_call: TRBV18
j_call: TRBJ2-5
cdr3_aa: CASSPHKRETQYF
cdr3_nt: TGTGCCAGCTCACCTCACAAAAGGGAGACCCAGTACTTC

d_call: NA
clone_size: many
v_call: TRBV4-1
j_call: TRBJ2-7
cdr3_aa: CASSYGRAAEQYF
cdr3_nt: TGCGCCAGCAGCTATGGACGGGCGGCGGAGCAGTACTTC

d_call: NA
clone_size: many
v_call: TRBV20-1
j_call: TRBJ2-7
cdr3_aa: CSARPGDYEQYF
cdr3_nt: TGCAGTGCTCGCCCCGGGGATTACGAGCAGTACTTC

d_call: TRBD2
clone_size: few
v_call: TRBV5-4
j_call: TRBJ2-3
cdr3_aa: CASSLDTGGPSDTQYF
cdr3_nt: TGTGCCAGCAGCTTGGATACGGGAGGGCCCTCGGATACGCAGTATTTT

d_call: NA
clone_size: many
v_call: TRBV5-6
j_call: TRBJ2-2
cdr3_aa: CASSLAAGELFF
cdr3_nt: TGTGCCAGCAGCTTGGCTGCCGGGGAGCTGTTTTTT

d_call: TRBD1
clone_size: NA
v_call: TRBV5-4
j_call: TRBJ2-1
cdr3_aa: CASSPGTGGGNEQFF
cdr3_nt: TGTGCCAGCAGTCCAGGGACAGGAGGCGGCAATGAGCAGTTCTTC

d_call: TRBD1
clone_size: NA
v_call: TRBV28
j_call: TRBJ1-4
cdr3_aa: CASSPHGTGITNEKLFF
cdr3_nt: TGTGCCAGCAGTCCGCACGGGACAGGGATCACTAATGAAAAACTGTTTTTT

d_call: NA
clone_size: many
v_call: TRBV5-1
j_call: TRBJ2-1
cdr3_aa: CASSLSPGPTTGNEQFF
cdr3_nt: TGCGCCAGCAGCTTGTCCCCGGGCCCGACTACGGGCAATGAACAGTTCTTC

d_call: NA
clone_size: many
v_call: TRBV20-1
j_call: TRBJ1-3
cdr3_aa: CSASGVGNTIYF
cdr3_nt: TGCAGTGCTAGCGGGGTTGGAAACACCATATATTTT

d_call: NA
clone_size: few
v_call: TRBV7-2
j_call: TRBJ1-2
cdr3_aa: CASSLEGRTNYGYTF
cdr3_nt: TGTGCCAGCAGCTTAGAGGGGAGGACTAACTATGGCTACACCTTC

d_call: NA
clone_size: many
v_call: TRBV18
j_call: TRBJ2-1
cdr3_aa: CASSMTNQEAQFF
cdr3_nt: TGTGCCAGCTCCATGACCAACCAGGAGGCGCAGTTCTTC

d_call: NA
clone_size: many
v_call: TRBV5-1
j_call: TRBJ1-1
cdr3_aa: CASNVEGGTEAFF
cdr3_nt: TGCGCCAGCAACGTGGAGGGGGGCACTGAAGCTTTCTTT